A single sample is the source of the 7 T cell receptor beta chains below, sequenced in a study of early T cells in non-severe SARS-CoV-2 infection. TCRdb reprocessed the 5' RACE reads via MiXCR and lists one record per CDR3 protein. The table has around 92,000 distinct CDR3 sequences, about 10% seen once. Input material: whole blood. The receptor set was obtained from an adult who was a healthcare worker with PCR-confirmed SARS-CoV-2 infection or an uninfected control (not recorded which).

This clonotype has more than one count but fewer than ten. The chain couples TRBV6-1 to TRBJ2-6, with D unresolved. Germline V CDR1 and CDR2: MNHNS, SASEGT. The CDR3 extends over 14 amino acids. V dropped 6 bases and J dropped 0 bases, with 6 bases sitting between them. This CDR3 is CASRPSSGANVLTF. The CDR3, as DNA: TGTGCCAGCAGGCCAAGCTCTGGGGCCAACGTCCTGACTTTC.

Ten or more counts support this clonotype. The rearrangement links TRBV19 to TRBJ2-7; maybe TRBD2 (6 bases). The length of the CDR3 is 13 residues. CDR1 and CDR2 (germline): LNHDA, SQIVND (reference sequence). V lost 3 bases and J 1 base, leaving 7 bases between the germline ends. The CDR3, as DNA: TGTGCCAGTAGTATCGGGAGTTCCTACGAGCAGTACTTC. Translation gives CASSIGSSYEQYF. Complete variable domain (other parts from reference TRBV19 and TRBJ2-7): DGGITQSPKYLFRKEGQNVTLSCEQNLNHDAMYWYRQDPGQGLRLIYYSQIVNDFQKGDIAEGYSVSREKKESFPLTVTSAQKNPTAFYLCASSIGSSYEQYFGPGTRLTVT.

The J gene is TRBJ2-7, the V gene TRBV3-1, with D hard to call. The CDR3 runs to 13 residues. The ends were cut back, 4 bases at V and 5 bases at J, with 12 bases in the middle. CDR1 is LGHDT and CDR2 is YNNKEL in the germline V gene (reference sequence). The chain's CDR3 is CASSRSSLDEQYF. CDR3 sequence (DNA): TGTGCCAGCAGCCGATCGTCCCTGGACGAGCAGTACTTC.

In this sample, this clonotype turned up many times. The genes are TRBV27 and TRBJ2-7; D possibly corresponds to TRBD1 (5 bases). Germline V lookup: CDR1 MNHEY, CDR2 SMNVEV (reference sequence). This CDR3 region has 12 residues. V lost 6 bases and J lost 4, with 10 bases in between. Here the CDR3 DNA reads TGTGCCAGCAGCCGGACAAGGTACGAGCAGTACTTC. It translates to CASSRTRYEQYF.

This clonotype was observed a handful of times. V is TRBV5-5 and J is TRBJ1-4, with D uncertain. Germline V gene data show CDR1 as SGHKS and CDR2 as YYEKEE (reference sequence). This CDR3 contains 16 residues. V lost 4 bases, J lost 7 bases, and 20 bases lay in between. CDR3 amino acids: CASSPPPGSVGEKLFF. The CDR3 DNA follows: TGTGCCAGCAGCCCCCCCCCGGGCTCGGTGGGTGAAAAACTGTTTTTT. The entire variable domain, with the rest obtained from reference TRBV5-5 and TRBJ1-4, is as follows: DAGVTQSPTHLIKTRGQQVTLRCSPISGHKSVSWYQQVLGQGPQFIFQYYEKEERGRGNFPDRFSARQFPNYSSELNVNALLLGDSALYLCASSPPPGSVGEKLFFGSGTQLSVL.

This clonotype has at least ten counts. The genes are TRBV29-1 and TRBJ2-1; no clear D gene. The CDR3 consists of 11 residues. Germline lookup yields CDR1 SQVTM and CDR2 ANQGSEA. The ends were cut back, 4 bases at V and 4 bases at J, with 5 bases in the middle. CDR3 DNA sequence: TGCAGCGTTGGGCTTTACAATGAGCAGTTCTTC. It specifies CSVGLYNEQFF.

This clonotype has a count of ten or more. The chain couples TRBV9 to TRBJ1-3; D not certain. From germline, CDR1 is SGDLS and CDR2 YYNGEE. With 0 bases removed from V and 4 bases from J, the gap between germline ends came to 5 bases. The CDR3 length is 13 residues. CDR3 nucleotides: TGTGCCAGCAGCGTAGACTGGGGAAACACCATATATTTT. Translation gives CASSVDWGNTIYF.